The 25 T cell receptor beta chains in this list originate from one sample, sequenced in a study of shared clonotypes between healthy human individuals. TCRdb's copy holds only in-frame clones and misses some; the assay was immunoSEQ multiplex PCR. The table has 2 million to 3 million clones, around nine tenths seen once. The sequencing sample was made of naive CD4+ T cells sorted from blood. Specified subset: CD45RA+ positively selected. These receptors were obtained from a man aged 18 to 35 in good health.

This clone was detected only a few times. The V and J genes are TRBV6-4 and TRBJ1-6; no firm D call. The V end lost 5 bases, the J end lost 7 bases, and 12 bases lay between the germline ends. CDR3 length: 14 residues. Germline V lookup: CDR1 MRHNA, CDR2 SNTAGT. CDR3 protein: CASSRVFGNSPLHF. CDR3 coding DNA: TGTGCCAGCAGTCGGGTATTCGGGAATTCACCCCTCCACTTT.

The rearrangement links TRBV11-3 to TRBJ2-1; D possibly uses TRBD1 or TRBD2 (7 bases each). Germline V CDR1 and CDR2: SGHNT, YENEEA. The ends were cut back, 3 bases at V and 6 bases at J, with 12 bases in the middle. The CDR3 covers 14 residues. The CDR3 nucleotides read TGTGCCAGCAGCTTCGGCAGGGGGGGCAATGAGCAGTTCTTC. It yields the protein CASSFGRGGNEQFF.

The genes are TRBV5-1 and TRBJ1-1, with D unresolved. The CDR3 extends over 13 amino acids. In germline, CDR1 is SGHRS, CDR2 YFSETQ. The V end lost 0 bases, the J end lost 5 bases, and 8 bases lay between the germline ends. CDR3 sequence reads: CASSLGVETEAFF. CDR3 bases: TGCGCCAGCAGCTTGGGCGTAGAAACTGAAGCTTTCTTT.

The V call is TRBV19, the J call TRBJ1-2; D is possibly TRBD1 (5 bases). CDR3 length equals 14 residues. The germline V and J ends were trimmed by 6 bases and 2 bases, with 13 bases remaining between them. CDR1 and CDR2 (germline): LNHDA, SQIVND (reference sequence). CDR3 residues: CASRSPGDNYGYTF. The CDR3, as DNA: TGTGCCAGTAGGTCCCCCGGGGACAACTATGGCTACACCTTC.

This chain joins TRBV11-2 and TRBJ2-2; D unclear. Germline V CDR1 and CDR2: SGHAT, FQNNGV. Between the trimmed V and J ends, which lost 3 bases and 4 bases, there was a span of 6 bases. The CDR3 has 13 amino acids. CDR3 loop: CASSFLRTGELFF. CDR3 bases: TGTGCCAGCAGCTTTCTCCGCACCGGGGAGCTGTTTTTT.

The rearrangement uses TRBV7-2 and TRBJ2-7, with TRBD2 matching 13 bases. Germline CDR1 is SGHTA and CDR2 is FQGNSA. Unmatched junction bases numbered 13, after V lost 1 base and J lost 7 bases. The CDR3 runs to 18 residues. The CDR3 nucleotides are TGTGCCAGCAGCTTAGGGACTAGCGGGAGTCCCAAATTGGGGGAGCAGTACTTC. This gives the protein CASSLGTSGSPKLGEQYF.

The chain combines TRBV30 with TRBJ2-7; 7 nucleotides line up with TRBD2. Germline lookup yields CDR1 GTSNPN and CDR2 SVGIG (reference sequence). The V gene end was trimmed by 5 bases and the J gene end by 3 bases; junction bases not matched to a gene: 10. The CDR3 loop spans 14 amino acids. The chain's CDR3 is CAWSIGGGDYEQYF. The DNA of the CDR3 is TGTGCCTGGTCCATTGGGGGGGGAGACTACGAGCAGTACTTC.

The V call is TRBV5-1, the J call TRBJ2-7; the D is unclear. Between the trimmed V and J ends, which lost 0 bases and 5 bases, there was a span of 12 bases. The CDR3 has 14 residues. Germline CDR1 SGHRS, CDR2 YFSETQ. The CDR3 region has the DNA TGCGCCAGCAGCTTGGCGTCGAGCCGGGACGAGCAGTACTTC. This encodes CASSLASSRDEQYF.

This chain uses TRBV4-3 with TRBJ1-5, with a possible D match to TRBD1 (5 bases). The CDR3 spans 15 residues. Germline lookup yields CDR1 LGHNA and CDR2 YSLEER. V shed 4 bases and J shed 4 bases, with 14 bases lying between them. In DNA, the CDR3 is TGCGCCAGCAGCCCTTTGGCGGGGGGAAATCAGCCCCAGCATTTT. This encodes CASSPLAGGNQPQHF.

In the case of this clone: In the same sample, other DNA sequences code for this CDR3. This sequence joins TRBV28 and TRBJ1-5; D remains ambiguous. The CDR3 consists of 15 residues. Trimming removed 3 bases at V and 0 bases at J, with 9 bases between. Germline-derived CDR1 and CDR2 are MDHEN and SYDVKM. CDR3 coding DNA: TGTGCCAGCAGTTTTTCTGGTTATAGCAATCAGCCCCAGCATTTT. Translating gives CASSFSGYSNQPQHF.

DNA for the CDR3: TGTGCCAGCAGACCACAGGGCGTCAATCCAGATACGCAGTATTTT. Translating it yields CASRPQGVNPDTQYF. The chain employs TRBV6-5 and TRBJ2-3, with D possibly TRBD1 on 6 matching bases. The V gene lost 6 bases and the J gene lost 4 bases, with 17 bases spanning the gap. Germline V gives CDR1 MNHEY, CDR2 SVGAGI. CDR3 length equals 15 residues.

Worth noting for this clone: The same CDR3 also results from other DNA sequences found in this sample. The CDR3 nucleotides read TGTGCCAGCAGCTTAGGAGGCGGCTACACCTTC. Amino acid sequence: CASSLGGGYTF. This chain connects TRBV7-9 to TRBJ1-2; D is unresolved. This CDR3 is built from 11 residues. CDR1 is SEHNR and CDR2 is FQNEAQ in the germline V gene (reference sequence). Deletions cut 1 base from V and 8 bases from J, with 5 bases between.

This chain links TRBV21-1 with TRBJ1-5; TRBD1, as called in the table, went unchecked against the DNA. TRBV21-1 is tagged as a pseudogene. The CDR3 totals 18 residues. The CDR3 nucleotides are TGTGCCAGCAGCAAAGTTAATCGGCAGGGGATGGGCAATCAGCCCCAGCATTTT. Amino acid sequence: CASSKVNRQGMGNQPQHF.

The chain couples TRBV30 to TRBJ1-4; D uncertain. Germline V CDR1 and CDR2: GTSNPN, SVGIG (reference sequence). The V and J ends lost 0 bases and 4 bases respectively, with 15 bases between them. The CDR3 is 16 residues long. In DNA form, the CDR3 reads TGTGCCTGGAGTGTACGCGAGGGAAAGAATAATGAAAAACTGTTTTTT. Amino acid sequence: CAWSVREGKNNEKLFF. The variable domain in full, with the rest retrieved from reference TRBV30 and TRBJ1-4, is SQTIHQWPATLVQPVGSPLSLECTVEGTSNPNLYWYRQAAGRGLQLLFYSVGIGQISSEVPQNLSASRPQDRQFILSSKKLLLSDSGFYLCAWSVREGKNNEKLFFGSGTQLSVL.

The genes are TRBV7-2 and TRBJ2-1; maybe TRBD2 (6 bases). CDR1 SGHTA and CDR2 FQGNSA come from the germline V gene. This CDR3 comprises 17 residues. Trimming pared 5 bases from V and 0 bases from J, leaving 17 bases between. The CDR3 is CASSPQLAPSSYNEQFF. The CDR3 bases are TGTGCCAGCAGCCCCCAACTAGCACCGAGCTCCTACAATGAGCAGTTCTTC. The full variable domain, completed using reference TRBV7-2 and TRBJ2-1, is GAGVSQSPSNKVTEKGKDVELRCDPISGHTALYWYRQSLGQGLEFLIYFQGNSAPDKSGLPSDRFSAERTGGSVSTLTIQRTQQEDSAVYLCASSPQLAPSSYNEQFFGPGTRLTVL.

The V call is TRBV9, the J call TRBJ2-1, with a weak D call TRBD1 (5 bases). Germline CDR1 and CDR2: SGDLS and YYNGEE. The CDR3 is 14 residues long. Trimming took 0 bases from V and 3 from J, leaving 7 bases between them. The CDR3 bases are TGTGCCAGCAGCGTAGGACAGCTCTACAATGAGCAGTTCTTC. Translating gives CASSVGQLYNEQFF.

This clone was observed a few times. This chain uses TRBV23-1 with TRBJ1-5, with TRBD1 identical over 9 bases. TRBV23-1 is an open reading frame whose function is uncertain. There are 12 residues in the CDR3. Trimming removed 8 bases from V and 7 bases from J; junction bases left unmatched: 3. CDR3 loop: CASDRGNQPQHF. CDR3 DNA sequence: TGCGCCAGCGACAGGGGGAACCAGCCCCAGCATTTT.

DNA of the CDR3: TGTGCCAGCAGCTCTCAGAAAGCGAAGGGGGAGACCCAGTACTTC. Encoded protein: CASSSQKAKGETQYF. The chain is built from TRBV13 and TRBJ2-5; D perhaps matches TRBD1 (5 bases). The V end lost 4 bases, the J end lost 5 bases, and 17 bases lay between the germline ends. The CDR3 is 15 residues long. CDR1 PRHDT and CDR2 FYEKMQ come from the germline V gene (reference sequence).

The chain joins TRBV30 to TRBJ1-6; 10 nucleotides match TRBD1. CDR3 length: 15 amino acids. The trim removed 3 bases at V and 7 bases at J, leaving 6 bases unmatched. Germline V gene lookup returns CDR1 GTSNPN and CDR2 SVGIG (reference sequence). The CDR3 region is CAWRSLGQGNSPLHF. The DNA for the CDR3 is TGTGCCTGGAGGAGCCTGGGACAGGGGAATTCACCCCTCCACTTT.

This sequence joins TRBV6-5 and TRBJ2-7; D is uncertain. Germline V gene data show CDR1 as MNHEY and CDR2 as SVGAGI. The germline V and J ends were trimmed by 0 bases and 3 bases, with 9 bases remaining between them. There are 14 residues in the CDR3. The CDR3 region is CASSYSRNGYEQYF. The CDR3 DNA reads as TGTGCCAGCAGTTACTCCCGCAACGGCTACGAGCAGTACTTC.

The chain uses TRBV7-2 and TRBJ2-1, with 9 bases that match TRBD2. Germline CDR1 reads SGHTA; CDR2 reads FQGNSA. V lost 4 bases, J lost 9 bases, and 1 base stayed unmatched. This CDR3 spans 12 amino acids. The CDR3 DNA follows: TGTGCCAGCAGCTCGGGACTAGCTGAGCAGTTCTTC. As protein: CASSSGLAEQFF.

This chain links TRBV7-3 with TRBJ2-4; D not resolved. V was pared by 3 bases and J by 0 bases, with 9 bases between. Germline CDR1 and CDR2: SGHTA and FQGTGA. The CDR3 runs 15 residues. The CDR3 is CASSLGREAKNIQYF. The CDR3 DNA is TGTGCCAGCAGCTTGGGAAGGGAAGCCAAAAACATTCAGTACTTC.

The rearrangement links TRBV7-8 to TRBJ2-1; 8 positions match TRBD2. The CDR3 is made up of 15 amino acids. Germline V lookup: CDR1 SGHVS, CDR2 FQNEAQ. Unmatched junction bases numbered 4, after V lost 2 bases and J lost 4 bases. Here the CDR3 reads CASSLSSGDYNEQFF. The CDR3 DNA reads TGTGCCAGCAGCTTAAGTAGCGGGGATTACAATGAGCAGTTCTTC.

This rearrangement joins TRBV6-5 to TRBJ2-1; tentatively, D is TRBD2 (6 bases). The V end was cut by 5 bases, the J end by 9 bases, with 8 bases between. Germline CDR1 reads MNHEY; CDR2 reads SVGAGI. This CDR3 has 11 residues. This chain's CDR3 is CASSRLGEQFF. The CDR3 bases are TGTGCCAGCAGTAGACTAGGTGAGCAGTTCTTC.

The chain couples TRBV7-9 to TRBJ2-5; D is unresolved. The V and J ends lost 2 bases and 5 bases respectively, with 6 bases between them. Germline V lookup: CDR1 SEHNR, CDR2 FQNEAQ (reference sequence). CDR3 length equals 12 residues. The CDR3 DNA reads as TGTGCCAGCAGCTTAAGTTTGGAGACCCAGTACTTC. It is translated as CASSLSLETQYF.